This T cell receptor (beta chain) was documented in a study of Ad26.COV2.S vaccination and SARS-CoV-2 variants. The CDR3 runs to 16 residues. V trimming: 7 bases; J trimming: 1 base; junction bases outside the gene matches: 10. The treatment was: roughly 20 received Ad26.COV2.S at low or high dose, single or two shots; about 5 received placebo; per-sample allocation not given. Samples came from day 63 after the first vaccine or placebo injection. Clones were read by immunoSEQ multiplex PCR, and TCRdb kept only the in-frame ones, dropping some. The sample carries 350,000 to 500,000 clones, about 90% recorded once.

V and J are TRBV23-1 and TRBJ2-3, with TRBD2 matching 8 bases. TRBV23-1 is noted as an ORF with a role that remains uncertain. The TCR originated in a person between 18 and 60 years old who received the Ad26.COV2.S COVID-19 vaccine or a placebo. The sample in question was peripheral blood, obtained in a trial of Ad26.COV2.S vaccine versus placebo. CDR3 residues: CASTHAAGEGTDTQYF. In DNA form, the CDR3 reads TGCGCCAGCACCCATGCAGCGGGAGAAGGCACAGATACGCAGTATTTT.